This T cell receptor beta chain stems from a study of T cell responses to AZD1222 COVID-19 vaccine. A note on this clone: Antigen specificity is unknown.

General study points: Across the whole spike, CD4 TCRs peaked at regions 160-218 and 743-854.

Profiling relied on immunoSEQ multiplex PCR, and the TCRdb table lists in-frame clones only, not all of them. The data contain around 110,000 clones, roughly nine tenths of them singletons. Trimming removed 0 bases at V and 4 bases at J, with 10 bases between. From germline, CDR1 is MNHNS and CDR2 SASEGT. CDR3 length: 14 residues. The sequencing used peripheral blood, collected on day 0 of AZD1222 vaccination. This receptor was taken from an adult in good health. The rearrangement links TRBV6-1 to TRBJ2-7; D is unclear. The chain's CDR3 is CASSEAPQRYEQYF. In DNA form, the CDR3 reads TGTGCCAGCAGTGAAGCCCCGCAGCGTTACGAGCAGTACTTC.